This TCR beta chain is from a study of blood T cells in healthy people across ages. Study summary: About one barcoded beta molecule per two T cells was the capture yield of template switching.

A J-beta primer mix and a sample-barcoded 5' primer were used in a second PCR of about 7 to 12 cycles. A single record per CDR3 protein comes from TCRdb applying MiXCR to the 5' RACE reads. The table lists around 1,000,000 distinct CDR3 sequences, almost 25% of them singletons. A minimum of 5 micrograms of total RNA was extracted per sample. The sample also formed part of further work on T cells of mothers and their children. As that study records: During the second PCR, the M1S primer introduced sample barcodes along with 2-4 random nucleotides. Related pairs of mothers and children showed slightly higher, non-significant overlap versus unrelated pairs.

The sequence was obtained from a girl aged 2 to 10 in good health. The specimen was blood.

The DNA for the CDR3 is TGTGCCAGCAGCTTAACAACTAGCGGGGAAGAGACCCAGTACTTC. Translated, it gives CASSLTTSGEETQYF. The J gene is TRBJ2-5, the V gene TRBV7-9, with TRBD2 matching 10 bases. This CDR3 contains 15 residues. V was clipped by 2 bases and J by 3 bases; unmatched bases: 3. The V gene's germline CDR1 is SEHNR and CDR2 FQNEAQ (reference sequence). The full variable domain, in which reference TRBV7-9 and TRBJ2-5 provide the parts outside the CDR3, is DTGVSQNPRHKITKRGQNVTFRCDPISEHNRLYWYRQTLGQGPEFLTYFQNEAQLEKSRLLSDRFSAERPKGSFSTLEIQRTEQGDSAMYLCASSLTTSGEETQYFGPGTRLLVL.